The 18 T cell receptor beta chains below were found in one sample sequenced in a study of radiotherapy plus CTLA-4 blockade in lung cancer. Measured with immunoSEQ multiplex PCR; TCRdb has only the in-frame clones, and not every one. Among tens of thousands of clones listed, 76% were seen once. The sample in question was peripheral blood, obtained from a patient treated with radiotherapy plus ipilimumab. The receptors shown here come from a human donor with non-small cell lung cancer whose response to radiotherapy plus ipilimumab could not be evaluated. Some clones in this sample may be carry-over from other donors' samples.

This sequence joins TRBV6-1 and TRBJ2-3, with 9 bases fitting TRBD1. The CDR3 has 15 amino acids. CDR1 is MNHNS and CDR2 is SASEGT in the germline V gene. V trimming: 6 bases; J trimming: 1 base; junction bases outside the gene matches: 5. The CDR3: CASSPQGAGTDTQYF. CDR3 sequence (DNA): TGTGCCAGCAGCCCACAGGGGGCTGGCACAGATACGCAGTATTTT.

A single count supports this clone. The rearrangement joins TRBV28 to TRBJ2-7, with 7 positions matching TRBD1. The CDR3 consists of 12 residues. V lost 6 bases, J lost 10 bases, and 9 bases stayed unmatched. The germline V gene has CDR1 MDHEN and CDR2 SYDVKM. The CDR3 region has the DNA TGTGCCAGCAGCGACCCTACAGGGGCTCAGTACTTC. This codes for CASSDPTGAQYF.

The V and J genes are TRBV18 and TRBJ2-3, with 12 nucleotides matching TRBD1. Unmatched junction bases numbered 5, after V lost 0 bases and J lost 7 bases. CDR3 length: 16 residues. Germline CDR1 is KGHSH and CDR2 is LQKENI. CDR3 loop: CASSPPGTGGLNTQYF. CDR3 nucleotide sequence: TGTGCCAGCTCACCACCCGGGACAGGGGGCCTAAATACGCAGTATTTT.

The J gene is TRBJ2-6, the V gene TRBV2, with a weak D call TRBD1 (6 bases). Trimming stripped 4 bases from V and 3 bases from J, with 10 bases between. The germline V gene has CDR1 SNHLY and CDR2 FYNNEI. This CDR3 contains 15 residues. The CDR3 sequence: CASSASRGGANVLTF. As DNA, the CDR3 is TGTGCCAGCAGTGCATCCAGGGGTGGGGCCAACGTCCTGACTTTC. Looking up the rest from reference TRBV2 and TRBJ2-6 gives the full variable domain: EPEVTQTPSHQVTQMGQEVILRCVPISNHLYFYWYRQILGQKVEFLVSFYNNEISEKSEIFDDQFSVERPDGSNFTLKIRSTKLEDSAMYFCASSASRGGANVLTFGAGSRLTVL.

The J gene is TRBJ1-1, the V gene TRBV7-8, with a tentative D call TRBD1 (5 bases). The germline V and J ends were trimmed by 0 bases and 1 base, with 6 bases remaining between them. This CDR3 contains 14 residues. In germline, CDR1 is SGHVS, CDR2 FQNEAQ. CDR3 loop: CASSLAGANTEAFF. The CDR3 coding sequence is TGTGCCAGCAGCTTAGCAGGGGCGAACACTGAAGCTTTCTTT. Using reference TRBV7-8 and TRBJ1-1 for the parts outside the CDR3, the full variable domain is GAGVSQSPRYKVAKRGQDVALRCDPISGHVSLFWYQQALGQGPEFLTYFQNEAQLDKSGLPSDRFFAERPEGSVSTLKIQRTQQEDSAVYLCASSLAGANTEAFFGQGTRLTVV.

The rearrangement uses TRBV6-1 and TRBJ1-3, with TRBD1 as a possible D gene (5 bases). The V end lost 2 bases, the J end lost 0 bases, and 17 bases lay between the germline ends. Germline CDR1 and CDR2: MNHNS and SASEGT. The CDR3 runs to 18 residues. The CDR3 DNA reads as TGTGCCAGCAGTGAACAGGCAAGGGGCGCGTCCTCTGGAAACACCATATATTTT. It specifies CASSEQARGASSGNTIYF.

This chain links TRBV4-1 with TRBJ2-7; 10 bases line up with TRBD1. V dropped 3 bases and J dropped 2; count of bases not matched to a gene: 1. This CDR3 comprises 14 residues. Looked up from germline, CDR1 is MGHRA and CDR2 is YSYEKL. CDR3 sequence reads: CASSHGTGAYEQYF. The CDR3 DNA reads TGCGCCAGCAGCCACGGGACAGGGGCCTACGAGCAGTACTTC.

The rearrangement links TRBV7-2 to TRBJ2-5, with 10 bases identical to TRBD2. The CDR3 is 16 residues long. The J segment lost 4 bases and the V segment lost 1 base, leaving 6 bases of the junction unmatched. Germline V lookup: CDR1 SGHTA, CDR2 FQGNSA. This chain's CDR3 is CASSLVGASGGETQYF. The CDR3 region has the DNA TGTGCCAGCAGCTTAGTTGGGGCTAGCGGGGGAGAGACCCAGTACTTC.

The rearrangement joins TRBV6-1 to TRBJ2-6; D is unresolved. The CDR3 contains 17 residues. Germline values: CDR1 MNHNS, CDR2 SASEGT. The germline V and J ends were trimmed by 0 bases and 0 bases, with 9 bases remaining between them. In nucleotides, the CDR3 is TGTGCCAGCAGTGAAGCTGCACTCGCCTCTGGGGCCAACGTCCTGACTTTC. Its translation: CASSEAALASGANVLTF.

CDR3 loop: CASSLGGQNNPQHF. The CDR3 nucleotides are TGCGCCAGCAGCTTGGGAGGTCAGAACAATCCCCAGCATTTT. The chain joins TRBV5-1 to TRBJ1-5; no reliable D call. Germline-derived CDR1 and CDR2 are SGHRS and YFSETQ. The CDR3 loop spans 14 amino acids. The V end lost 0 bases, the J end lost 10 bases, and 14 bases lay between the germline ends.

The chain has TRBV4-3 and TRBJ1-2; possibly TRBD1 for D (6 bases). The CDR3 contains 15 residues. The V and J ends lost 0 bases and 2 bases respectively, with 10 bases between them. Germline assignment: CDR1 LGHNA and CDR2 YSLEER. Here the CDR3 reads CASSQETGTNYGYTF. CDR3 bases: TGCGCCAGCAGCCAAGAAACCGGGACAAACTATGGCTACACCTTC.

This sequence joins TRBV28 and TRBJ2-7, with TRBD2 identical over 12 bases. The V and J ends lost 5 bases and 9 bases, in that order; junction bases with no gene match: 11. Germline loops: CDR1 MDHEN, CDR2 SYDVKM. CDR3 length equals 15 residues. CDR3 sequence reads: CASSPRTSGVKGQYF. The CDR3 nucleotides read TGTGCCAGCAGTCCTAGGACTAGCGGGGTTAAAGGGCAGTACTTC. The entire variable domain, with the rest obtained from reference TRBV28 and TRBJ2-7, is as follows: DVKVTQSSRYLVKRTGEKVFLECVQDMDHENMFWYRQDPGLGLRLIYFSYDVKMKEKGDIPEGYSVSREKKERFSLILESASTNQTSMYLCASSPRTSGVKGQYFGPGTRLTVT.

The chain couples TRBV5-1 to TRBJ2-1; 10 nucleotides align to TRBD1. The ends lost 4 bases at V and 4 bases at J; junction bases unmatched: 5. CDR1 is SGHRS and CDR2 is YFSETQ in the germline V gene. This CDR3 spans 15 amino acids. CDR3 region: CASSPPGQGYNEQFF. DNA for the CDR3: TGCGCCAGCAGCCCACCGGGACAGGGGTACAATGAGCAGTTCTTC.

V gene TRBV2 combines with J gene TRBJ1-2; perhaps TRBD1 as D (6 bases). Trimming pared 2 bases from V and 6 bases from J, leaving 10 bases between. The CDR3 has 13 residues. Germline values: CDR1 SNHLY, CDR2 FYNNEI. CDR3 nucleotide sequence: TGTGCCAGCAGTGAATCGGGGGGCGATGGCTACACCTTC. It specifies CASSESGGDGYTF.

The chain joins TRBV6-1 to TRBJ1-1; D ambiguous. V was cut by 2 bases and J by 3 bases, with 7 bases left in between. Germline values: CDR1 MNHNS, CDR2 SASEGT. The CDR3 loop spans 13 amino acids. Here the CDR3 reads CASSERRDTEAFF. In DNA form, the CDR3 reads TGTGCCAGCAGTGAAAGACGGGACACTGAAGCTTTCTTT.

DNA of the CDR3: TGTGCCTCCCGGGGGGGAGAGAACGAGCAGTACTTC. Amino acid sequence: CASRGGENEQYF. The chain carries TRBV10-3 and TRBJ2-7, with 8 bases matching TRBD2. The CDR3 contains 12 residues. Germline values: CDR1 ENHRY, CDR2 SYGVKD. After removal of 11 bases from V and 5 bases from J, the junction contained 8 bases not matched to a gene.

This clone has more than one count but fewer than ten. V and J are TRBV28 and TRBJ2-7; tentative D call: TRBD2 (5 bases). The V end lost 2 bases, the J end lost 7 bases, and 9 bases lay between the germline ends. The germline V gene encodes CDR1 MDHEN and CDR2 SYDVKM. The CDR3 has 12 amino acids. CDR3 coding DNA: TGTGCCAGCAGTTTACCGGGGAATGAGCAGTACTTC. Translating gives CASSLPGNEQYF.

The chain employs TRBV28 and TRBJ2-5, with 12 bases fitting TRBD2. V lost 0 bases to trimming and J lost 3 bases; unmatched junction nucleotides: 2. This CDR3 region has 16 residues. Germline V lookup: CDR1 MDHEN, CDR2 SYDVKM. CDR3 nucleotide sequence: TGTGCCAGCAGTTTATGGGCTAGCGGGGGGGAAGAGACCCAGTACTTC. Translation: CASSLWASGGEETQYF.